This T cell receptor (beta chain) came from a study of a mutant IDH1 vaccine in newly diagnosed glioma. Across the study: A roughly 62% male, approximately 38% female split and a mean age of around 37 years characterized treated patients.

The CDR3 is 14 amino acids. Germline loops: CDR1 MRHNA, CDR2 SNTAGT. V lost 3 bases and J 5 bases, leaving 10 bases between the germline ends. Concerning this clone itself: Its target is unknown.

Some clones are missing from TCRdb's copy, which holds only in-frame ones; the method was immunoSEQ multiplex PCR. The table shows some 95,000 clones, with 80% occurring only once. Time point indicated: baseline, week 1 (first vaccination visit). As to treatment: pre-vaccination baseline after standard-of-care therapy. There were new WHO grade 3 or 4 astrocytomas in the donors, and these were IDH1-mutant and ATRX-lost. Overall study results and limits: It was approximately 93% of patients that developed vaccine-induced immune responses. The authors found pseudoprogression apparently unrelated to changes in top peripheral T cell clonotypes.

The chain uses TRBV6-4 and TRBJ2-2, with D perhaps matching TRBD2 (5 bases). Sequencing used PBMCs, obtained from a glioma patient treated with radiotherapy, temozolomide or both. This TCR was recovered from a man in his forties with glioma. The CDR3 DNA reads TGTGCCAGCAGTGAGGAGGTGGCGACCGGGGAGCTGTTTTTT. Translated: CASSEEVATGELFF.